The present T cell receptor beta chain was sequenced within a study of T cell responses to AZD1222 COVID-19 vaccine (dated by TCRdb to the early 2020s). Study-wide context: TCR sequencing was performed for more than 230 trial participants, of whom around 200 were given two doses of AZD1222 and some 25 were given two doses of MenACWY control vaccine. Enrollment into the trials was organized by age into subgroups of 18-55, 56-69 and 70-plus years, and those subgroups contained about 150, 27 and 61 TCR-sequenced participants, respectively. Overall study results and their limits: Conclusions about previously exposed vaccinees were limited because only six AZD1222 recipients were SARS-CoV-2 seropositive at baseline. The whole spike protein was spanned by vaccine-associated CD4 TCRs, and dominant responses were seen in regions 160-218 and 743-854. Participants were mostly white British, with more females than males. The authors suggested clonal diversity may have been underestimated. The 56-69-year group was small, and its depth increase did not reach significance, likely because of low power. Reportedly, close to half of the unique spike-specific TCRs recognized epitopes lying outside the regions that are mutated in the B.1.351 and B.1.1.7 variants. After two AZD1222 doses, both the breadth and the depth of spike-specific TCRs were significantly higher than at day 0 and than in MenACWY recipients. Because no day 14 peak-response samples were available, repertoires were characterized only after the peak T cell response.

The CDR3 regions of human TCRbeta chains were subjected to immunosequencing. From the authors' description of their analysis: Repertoire TCRs were checked for matches against a reference library of SARS-CoV-2-specific TCRs that had been generated using the MIRA antigen-specificity platform. Breadth meant the fraction of unique TCRs that were SARS-CoV-2-associated, whereas depth meant the fraction of total T cells that were SARS-CoV-2-associated. Using the MIRA data, every spike-specific TCR was mapped to the spike region that the TCR reacted to and assigned to either a CD4 or a CD8 class. Log10-transformed breadth and depth values were compared by one-way ANOVA with Sidak's multiple comparisons tests. TCRdb took this table from immuneACCESS and kept in-frame rearrangements with V and J called. Such tables lack part of the clones; where checked against another copy, unresolved V genes explain under half of the gap, and the rest is unexplained. The V and J calls and clone size come from that table; D and trimming were worked out from the DNA. This sample gives some 130,000 clones in total; roughly 93% of them show up just once. The ten largest clones add up to around 0.99% of the sample.

Note on this clone: Its antigen remains unidentified. Within one base of it there is no much larger clone, and no base qualities were kept.

The germline V gene specifies SGHTA as CDR1 and FQGTGA as CDR2. Its CDR3 holds 13 amino acids, cysteine through phenylalanine. Here the CDR3 DNA is all that survives: 39 bases in frame from base 1. Trimming takes 5 bases from V and 10 bases from J, and the germline ends sit 17 bases apart. The time point tag for this specimen amounts to: about 28 days (+/-7) after the second vaccine dose. AZD1222 recipients whose second dose came at about 4 weeks and those whose second dose came at about 12 weeks were combined into one group, since spike-specific TCR depth and breadth did not differ between the two schedules. The vaccinee samples were drawn from two UK trials, COV001 and COV002, one of which was a single-blind randomized controlled phase 2/3 trial testing AZD1222 (ChAdOx1 nCoV-19) in healthy adults. For TCRbeta chain sequencing, PBMC samples from trial participants were taken at day 0 and at day 28 after the second dose.

The chain was built from TRBV7-3 and TRBJ1-1; the D gene is unclear. The TCR comes from an adult who received the AZD1222 COVID-19 vaccine. Sequenced here: peripheral blood, sampled 28 days after the second AZD1222 dose. The CDR3 here reads CASSPWAGVGAFF. The DNA is TGTGCCAGCAGCCCCTGGGCTGGGGTCGGAGCTTTCTTT.